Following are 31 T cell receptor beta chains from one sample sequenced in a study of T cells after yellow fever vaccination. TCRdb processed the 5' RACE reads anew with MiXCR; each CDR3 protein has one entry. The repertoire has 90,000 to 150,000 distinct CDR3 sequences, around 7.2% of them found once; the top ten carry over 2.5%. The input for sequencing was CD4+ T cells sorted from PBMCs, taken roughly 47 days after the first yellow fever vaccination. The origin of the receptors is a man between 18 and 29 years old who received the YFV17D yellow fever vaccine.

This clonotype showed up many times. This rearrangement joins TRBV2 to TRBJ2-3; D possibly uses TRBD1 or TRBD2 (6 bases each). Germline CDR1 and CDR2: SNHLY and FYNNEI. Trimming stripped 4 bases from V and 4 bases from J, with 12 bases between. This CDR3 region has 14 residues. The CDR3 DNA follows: TGTGCCAGCAGTGCGGGGGCCGGGGCAGATACGCAGTATTTT. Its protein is CASSAGAGADTQYF. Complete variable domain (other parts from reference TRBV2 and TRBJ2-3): EPEVTQTPSHQVTQMGQEVILRCVPISNHLYFYWYRQILGQKVEFLVSFYNNEISEKSEIFDDQFSVERPDGSNFTLKIRSTKLEDSAMYFCASSAGAGADTQYFGPGTRLTVL.

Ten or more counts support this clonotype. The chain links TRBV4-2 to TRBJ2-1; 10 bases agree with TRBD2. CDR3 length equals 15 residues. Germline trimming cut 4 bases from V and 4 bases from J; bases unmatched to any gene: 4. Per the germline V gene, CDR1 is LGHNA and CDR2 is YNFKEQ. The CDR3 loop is CASSRETSGYNEQFF. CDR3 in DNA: TGTGCCAGCAGCCGGGAGACTAGCGGGTACAATGAGCAGTTCTTC.

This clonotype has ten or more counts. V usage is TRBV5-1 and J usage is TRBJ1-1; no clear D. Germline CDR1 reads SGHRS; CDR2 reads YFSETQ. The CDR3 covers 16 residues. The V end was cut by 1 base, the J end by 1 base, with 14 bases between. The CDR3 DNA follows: TGCGCCAGCAGCTTGAAATACGGGCCGGCGAACACTGAAGCTTTCTTT. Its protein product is CASSLKYGPANTEAFF.

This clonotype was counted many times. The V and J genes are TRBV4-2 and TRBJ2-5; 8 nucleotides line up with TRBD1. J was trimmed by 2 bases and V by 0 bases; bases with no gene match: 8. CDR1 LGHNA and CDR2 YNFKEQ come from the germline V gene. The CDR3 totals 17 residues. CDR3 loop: CASSQDRGWDRQETQYF. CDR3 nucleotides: TGTGCCAGCAGCCAAGATCGGGGGTGGGACAGGCAAGAGACCCAGTACTTC.

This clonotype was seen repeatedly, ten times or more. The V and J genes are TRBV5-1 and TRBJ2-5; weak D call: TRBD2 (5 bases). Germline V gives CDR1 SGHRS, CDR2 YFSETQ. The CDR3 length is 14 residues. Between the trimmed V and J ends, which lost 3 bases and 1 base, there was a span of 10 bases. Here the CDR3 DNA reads TGCGCCAGCAGCTCGGGATCGACCCAAGAGACCCAGTACTTC. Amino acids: CASSSGSTQETQYF.

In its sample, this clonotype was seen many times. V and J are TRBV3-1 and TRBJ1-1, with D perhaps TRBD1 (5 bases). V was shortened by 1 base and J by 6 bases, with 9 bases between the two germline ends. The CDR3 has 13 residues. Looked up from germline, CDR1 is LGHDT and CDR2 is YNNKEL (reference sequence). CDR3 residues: CASSQGVQAEAFF. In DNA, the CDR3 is TGTGCCAGCAGCCAAGGGGTACAGGCTGAAGCTTTCTTT.

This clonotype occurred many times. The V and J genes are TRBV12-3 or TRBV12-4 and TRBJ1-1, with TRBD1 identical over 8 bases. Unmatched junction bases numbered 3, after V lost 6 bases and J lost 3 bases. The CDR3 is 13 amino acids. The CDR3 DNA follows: TGTGCCAGCAGCGACAGGGGTGACACTGAAGCTTTCTTT. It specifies CASSDRGDTEAFF.

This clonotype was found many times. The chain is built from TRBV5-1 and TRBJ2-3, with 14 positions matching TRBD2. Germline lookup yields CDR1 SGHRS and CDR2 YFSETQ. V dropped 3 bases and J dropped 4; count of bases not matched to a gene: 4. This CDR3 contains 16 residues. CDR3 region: CASSWGLAGDADTQYF. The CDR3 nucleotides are TGCGCCAGCAGCTGGGGACTAGCGGGGGATGCAGATACGCAGTATTTT.

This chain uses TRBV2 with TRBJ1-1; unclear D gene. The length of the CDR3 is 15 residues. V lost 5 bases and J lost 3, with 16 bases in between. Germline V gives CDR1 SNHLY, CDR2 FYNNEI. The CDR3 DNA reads TGTGCCAGCAGTTTTACAGAATCACGGGACACTGAAGCTTTCTTT. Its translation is CASSFTESRDTEAFF.

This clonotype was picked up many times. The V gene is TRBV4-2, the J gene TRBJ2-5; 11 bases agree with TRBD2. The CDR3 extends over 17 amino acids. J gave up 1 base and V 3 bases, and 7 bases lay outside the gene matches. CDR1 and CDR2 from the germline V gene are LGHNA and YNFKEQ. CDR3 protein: CASSQYLAGGIQETQYF. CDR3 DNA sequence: TGTGCCAGCAGCCAGTATCTAGCGGGGGGAATCCAAGAGACCCAGTACTTC.

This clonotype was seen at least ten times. The CDR3 region has the DNA TGCAGTGCTAGAGATCGAGGCAGGGACGAGCAGTACTTC. Translated: CSARDRGRDEQYF. The chain links TRBV20-1 to TRBJ2-7, with D tentatively TRBD1 (5 bases). The CDR3 spans 13 residues. Germline loops: CDR1 DFQATT, CDR2 SNEGSKA (reference sequence). V shed 0 bases and J shed 5 bases, with 11 bases lying between them.

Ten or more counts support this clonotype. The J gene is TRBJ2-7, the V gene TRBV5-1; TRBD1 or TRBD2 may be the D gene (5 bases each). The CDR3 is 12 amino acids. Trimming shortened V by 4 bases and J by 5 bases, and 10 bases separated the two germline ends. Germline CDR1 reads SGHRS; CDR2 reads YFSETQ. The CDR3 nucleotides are TGCGCCAGCAGCCGGGGCGAGAACGAGCAGTACTTC. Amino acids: CASSRGENEQYF.

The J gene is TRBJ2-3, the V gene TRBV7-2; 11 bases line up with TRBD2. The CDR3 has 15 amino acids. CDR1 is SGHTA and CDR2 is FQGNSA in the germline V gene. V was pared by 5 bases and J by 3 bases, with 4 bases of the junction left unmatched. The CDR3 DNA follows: TGTGCCAGCAGCATACTAGCGGGGGCTACAGATACGCAGTATTTT. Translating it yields CASSILAGATDTQYF.

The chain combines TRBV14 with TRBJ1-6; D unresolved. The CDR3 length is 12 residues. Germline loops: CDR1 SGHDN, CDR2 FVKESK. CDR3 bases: TGTGCTGGCAGCTCCTATAATTCACCCCTCCACTTT. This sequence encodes CAGSSYNSPLHF.

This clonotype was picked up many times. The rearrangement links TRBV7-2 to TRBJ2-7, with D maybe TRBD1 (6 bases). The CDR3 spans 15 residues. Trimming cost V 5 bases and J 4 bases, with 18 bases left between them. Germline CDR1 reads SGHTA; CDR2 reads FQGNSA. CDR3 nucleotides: TGTGCCAGCAGCCTCAGGTTCACAGGGTCATACGAGCAGTACTTC. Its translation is CASSLRFTGSYEQYF.

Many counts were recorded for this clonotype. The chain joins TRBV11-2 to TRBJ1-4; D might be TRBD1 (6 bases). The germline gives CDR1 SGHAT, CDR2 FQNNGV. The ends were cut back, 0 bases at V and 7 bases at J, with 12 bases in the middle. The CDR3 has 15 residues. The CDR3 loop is CASSLDGQGSEKLFF. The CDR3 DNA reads TGTGCCAGCAGCTTAGATGGTCAGGGGAGTGAAAAACTGTTTTTT.

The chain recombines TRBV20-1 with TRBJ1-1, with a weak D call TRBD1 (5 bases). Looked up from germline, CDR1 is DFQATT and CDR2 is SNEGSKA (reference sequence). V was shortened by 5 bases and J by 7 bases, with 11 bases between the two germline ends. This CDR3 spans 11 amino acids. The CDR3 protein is CSAGREVEAFF. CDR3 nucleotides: TGCAGTGCTGGCAGGGAGGTTGAAGCTTTCTTT.

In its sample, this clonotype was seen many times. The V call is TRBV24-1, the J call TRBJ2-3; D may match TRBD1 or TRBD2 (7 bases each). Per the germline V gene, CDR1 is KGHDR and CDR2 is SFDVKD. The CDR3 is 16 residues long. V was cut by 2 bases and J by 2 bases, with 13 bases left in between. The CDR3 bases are TGTGCCACCAGTGATTCAGGGGGGGACATCACAGATACGCAGTATTTT. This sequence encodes CATSDSGGDITDTQYF.

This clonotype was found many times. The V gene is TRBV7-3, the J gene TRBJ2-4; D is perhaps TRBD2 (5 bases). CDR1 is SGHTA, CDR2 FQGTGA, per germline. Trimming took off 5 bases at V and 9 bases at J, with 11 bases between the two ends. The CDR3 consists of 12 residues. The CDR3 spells CASSPSGGIQYF. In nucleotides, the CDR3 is TGTGCCAGCAGCCCCTCCGGAGGCATTCAGTACTTC.

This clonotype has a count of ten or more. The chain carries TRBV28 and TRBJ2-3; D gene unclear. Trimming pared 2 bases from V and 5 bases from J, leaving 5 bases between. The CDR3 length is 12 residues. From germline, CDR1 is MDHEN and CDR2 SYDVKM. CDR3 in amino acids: CASSLPGDTQYF. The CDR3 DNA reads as TGTGCCAGCAGTTTACCGGGAGATACGCAGTATTTT.

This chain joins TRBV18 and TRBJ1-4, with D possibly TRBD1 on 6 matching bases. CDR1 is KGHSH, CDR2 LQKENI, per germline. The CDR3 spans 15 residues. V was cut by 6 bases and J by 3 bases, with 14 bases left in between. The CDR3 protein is CASSPWAGANEKLFF. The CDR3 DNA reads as TGTGCCAGCTCGCCGTGGGCAGGGGCTAATGAAAAACTGTTTTTT.

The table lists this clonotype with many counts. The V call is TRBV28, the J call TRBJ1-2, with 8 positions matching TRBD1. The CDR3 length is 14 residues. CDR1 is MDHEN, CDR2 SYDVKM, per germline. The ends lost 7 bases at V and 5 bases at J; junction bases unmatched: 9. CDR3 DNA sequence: TGTGCCAGCACCCTAGGACAGGGACGATATGGCTACACCTTC. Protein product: CASTLGQGRYGYTF.

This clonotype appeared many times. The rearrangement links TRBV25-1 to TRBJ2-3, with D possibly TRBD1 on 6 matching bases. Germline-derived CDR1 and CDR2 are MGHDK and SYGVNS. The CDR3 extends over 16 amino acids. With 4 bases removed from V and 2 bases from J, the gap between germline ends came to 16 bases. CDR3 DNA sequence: TGTGCCAGCAGTGTAGGTGGGGGCCGACCCACAGATACGCAGTATTTT. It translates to CASSVGGGRPTDTQYF.

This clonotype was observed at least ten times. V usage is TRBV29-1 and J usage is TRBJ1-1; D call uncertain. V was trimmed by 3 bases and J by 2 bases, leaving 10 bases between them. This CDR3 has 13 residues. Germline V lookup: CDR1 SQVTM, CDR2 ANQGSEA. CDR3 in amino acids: CSVEAQTNTEAFF. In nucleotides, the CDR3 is TGCAGCGTTGAGGCCCAGACCAACACTGAAGCTTTCTTT.

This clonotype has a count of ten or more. The CDR3 DNA reads TGTGCCAGCAGTTCCAGAAACACCGGGGAGCTGTTTTTT. Protein product: CASSSRNTGELFF. This chain links TRBV6-2 or TRBV6-3 with TRBJ2-2, with unresolved D. The germline V and J ends were trimmed by 4 bases and 2 bases, with 5 bases remaining between them. The CDR3 runs 13 residues. The germline V gene encodes CDR1 MNHEY and CDR2 SVGEGT.

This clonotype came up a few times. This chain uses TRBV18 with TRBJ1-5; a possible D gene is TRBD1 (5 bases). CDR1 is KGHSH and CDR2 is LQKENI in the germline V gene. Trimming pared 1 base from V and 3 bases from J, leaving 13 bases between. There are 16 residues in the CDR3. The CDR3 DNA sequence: TGTGCCAGCTCACCACGCATGGGACGGGACAATCAGCCCCAGCATTTT. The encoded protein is CASSPRMGRDNQPQHF.

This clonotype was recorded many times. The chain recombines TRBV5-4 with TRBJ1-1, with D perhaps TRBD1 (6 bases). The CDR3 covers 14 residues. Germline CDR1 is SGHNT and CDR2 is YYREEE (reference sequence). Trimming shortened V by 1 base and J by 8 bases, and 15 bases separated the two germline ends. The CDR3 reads CASSLLSGDVEAFF. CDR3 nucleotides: TGTGCCAGCAGCTTGTTGTCAGGGGACGTGGAAGCTTTCTTT. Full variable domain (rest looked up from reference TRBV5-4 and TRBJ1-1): ETGVTQSPTHLIKTRGQQVTLRCSSQSGHNTVSWYQQALGQGPQFIFQYYREEENGRGNFPPRFSGLQFPNYSSELNVNALELDDSALYLCASSLLSGDVEAFFGQGTRLTVV.

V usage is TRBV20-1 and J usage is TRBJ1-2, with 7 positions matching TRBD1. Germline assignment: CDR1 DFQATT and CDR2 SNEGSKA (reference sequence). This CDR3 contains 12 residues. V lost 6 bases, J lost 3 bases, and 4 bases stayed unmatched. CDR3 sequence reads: CSAQTGHYGYTF. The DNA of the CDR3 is TGCAGTGCCCAGACAGGGCACTATGGCTACACCTTC.

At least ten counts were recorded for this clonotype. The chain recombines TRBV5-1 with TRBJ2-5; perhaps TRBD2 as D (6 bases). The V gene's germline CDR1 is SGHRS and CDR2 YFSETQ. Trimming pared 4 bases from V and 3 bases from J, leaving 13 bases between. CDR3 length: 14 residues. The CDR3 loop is CASSHPGVKETQYF. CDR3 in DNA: TGCGCCAGCAGCCACCCGGGAGTTAAAGAGACCCAGTACTTC.

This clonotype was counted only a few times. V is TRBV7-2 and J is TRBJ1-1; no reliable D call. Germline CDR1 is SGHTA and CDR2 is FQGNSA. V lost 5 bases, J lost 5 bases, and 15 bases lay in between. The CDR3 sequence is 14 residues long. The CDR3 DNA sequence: TGTGCCAGCAGCCCTGGTTATAGTGGTACTGAAGCTTTCTTT. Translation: CASSPGYSGTEAFF. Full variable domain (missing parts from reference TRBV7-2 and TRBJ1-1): GAGVSQSPSNKVTEKGKDVELRCDPISGHTALYWYRQSLGQGLEFLIYFQGNSAPDKSGLPSDRFSAERTGGSVSTLTIQRTQQEDSAVYLCASSPGYSGTEAFFGQGTRLTVV.

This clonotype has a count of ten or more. CDR3 DNA sequence: TGTGCCAGCAGCTTGGGACAGGGAAGAGCCAAAAACATTCAGTACTTC. Amino acids: CASSLGQGRAKNIQYF. The chain combines TRBV5-4 with TRBJ2-4; 7 positions agree with TRBD1. The ends lost 0 bases at V and 0 bases at J; junction bases unmatched: 3. CDR1 and CDR2 from the germline V gene are SGHNT and YYREEE (reference sequence). CDR3 length: 16 amino acids.